A selection of T cell receptor beta chains follows, all from one sample in a study of T-cell memory formation after mild COVID-19. TCRdb fed the 5' RACE reads into MiXCR, producing one record per CDR3 protein. This repertoire shows tens of thousands of distinct CDR3 sequences, 10% to 15% found once; its top ten account for around 27%. Sequencing used PBMCs or a T cell subset sorted from them (not recorded which). Receptors originate from an adult woman who had mild COVID-19 (a few samples of this study predate the infection). Cell type and time point are not known. Both conserved end residues are part of each CDR3.

len: 16
j_gene: TRBJ1-4
v_gene: TRBV30
CDR3aa: CAWSVPMDLSGEKLFF

len: 17
j_gene: TRBJ2-1
v_gene: TRBV5-1
CDR3aa: CASSLSPLAGGRNEQFF

len: 16
j_gene: TRBJ1-3
v_gene: TRBV7-9
CDR3aa: CASSTPRTGDFNTIYF

len: 17
j_gene: TRBJ2-1
v_gene: TRBV5-8
CDR3aa: CASSGINRGRVWNEQFF

len: 15
j_gene: TRBJ2-7
v_gene: TRBV7-9
CDR3aa: CASSLAGLQSYEQYF

len: 15
j_gene: TRBJ2-7
v_gene: TRBV12-5
CDR3aa: CASVRQAVGSYEQYF

len: 14
j_gene: TRBJ2-3
v_gene: TRBV5-1
CDR3aa: CASSPDRVTDTQYF

len: 11
j_gene: TRBJ1-1
v_gene: TRBV29-1
CDR3aa: CSVEGTPEAFF

len: 13
j_gene: TRBJ1-1
v_gene: TRBV29-1
CDR3aa: CSPIGPPGAEAFF

len: 11
j_gene: TRBJ2-1
v_gene: TRBV12-3/TRBV12-4
CDR3aa: CASSLGSSVFF

len: 14
j_gene: TRBJ1-1
v_gene: TRBV7-9
CDR3aa: CASSSGDLNTEAFF

len: 10
j_gene: TRBJ2-7
v_gene: TRBV29-1
CDR3aa: CSVRLDEQYF

len: 16
j_gene: TRBJ1-1
v_gene: TRBV4-3
CDR3aa: CASSLGTVNMNTEAFF

len: 13
j_gene: TRBJ2-5
v_gene: TRBV5-1
CDR3aa: CASSPGLQETQYF

len: 15
j_gene: TRBJ1-5
v_gene: TRBV29-1
CDR3aa: CSASVQRHSNQPQHF

len: 14
j_gene: TRBJ2-2
v_gene: TRBV9
CDR3aa: CASSVQGGTGELFF

len: 15
j_gene: TRBJ1-5
v_gene: TRBV21-1
CDR3aa: CASSKTEASNQPQHF

len: 15
j_gene: TRBJ1-5
v_gene: TRBV7-8
CDR3aa: CASSSLGGGLQPQHF

len: 18
j_gene: TRBJ2-1
v_gene: TRBV4-3
CDR3aa: CASSQELRLAGEFSEQFF

len: 15
j_gene: TRBJ2-1
v_gene: TRBV7-3
CDR3aa: CASSPSQGAIGEQFF

len: 14
j_gene: TRBJ1-3
v_gene: TRBV24-1
CDR3aa: CATSDLRQGNTIYF

len: 13
j_gene: TRBJ2-5
v_gene: TRBV4-1
CDR3aa: CASGRDSGQTQYF

len: 15
j_gene: TRBJ1-1
v_gene: TRBV4-1
CDR3aa: CASSQDPGMNTEAFF

len: 17
j_gene: TRBJ2-6
v_gene: TRBV7-9
CDR3aa: CASSPRELESGANVLTF

len: 15
j_gene: TRBJ2-1
v_gene: TRBV20-1
CDR3aa: CSASFRQEPYNEQFF

len: 14
j_gene: TRBJ2-7
v_gene: TRBV5-1
CDR3aa: CASSFDRALDEQYF

len: 17
j_gene: TRBJ1-4
v_gene: TRBV7-6
CDR3aa: CASSFGRGGLEHEKLFF

len: 15
j_gene: TRBJ2-7
v_gene: TRBV20-1
CDR3aa: CSAWTSSGYSYEQYF

len: 13
j_gene: TRBJ2-1
v_gene: TRBV19
CDR3aa: CASSLAPGNEQFF

len: 15
j_gene: TRBJ2-3
v_gene: TRBV29-1
CDR3aa: CSVEERGGSTDTQYF

len: 14
j_gene: TRBJ2-7
v_gene: TRBV7-2
CDR3aa: CASSDPTATYEQYF

len: 15
j_gene: TRBJ2-1
v_gene: TRBV7-9
CDR3aa: CASSLVASYYNEQFF

len: 14
j_gene: TRBJ2-1
v_gene: TRBV13
CDR3aa: CASSPRDNYNEQFF

len: 14
j_gene: TRBJ2-7
v_gene: TRBV15
CDR3aa: CATSRESGNYEQYF

len: 18
j_gene: TRBJ2-4
v_gene: TRBV4-1
CDR3aa: CASSQIPHGGEAKNIQYF

len: 15
j_gene: TRBJ1-5
v_gene: TRBV21-1
CDR3aa: CASNRGDRANQPQHF